This TCR beta chain was retrieved from a study of CD8 T cells in ankylosing spondylitis. Details on this clonotype: Its target is unknown.

General study results and limits: From matched ankylosing spondylitis synovial fluid, disease-linked clones were reportedly recovered at significantly enriched levels. Earlier work had already found some motif variants in reactive arthritis synovial fluid and blood. Among TCR beta sequences, a motif of under ten highly homologous variants appeared characteristic of ankylosing spondylitis blood.

Quantitative 5'-RACE was performed with molecular barcodes, and it yielded the TCR beta libraries. TCRdb redid the calling of the 5' RACE reads with MiXCR, one entry per CDR3 protein. There are some 220,000 distinct CDR3 sequences in the sample; roughly 6.6% occur only once, and 13% to 15% lies in the top ten. This clonotype originated in a male donor with ankylosing spondylitis. Sequenced sample: blood, either unsorted or a sorted T cell fraction (not recorded which).

The CDR3 DNA is TGTGCCAGCAGCCCCGTAAGCCCTGAGCAGTTCTTC. Its protein product is CASSPVSPEQFF. The chain joins TRBV11-1 to TRBJ2-1, with D unclear. Germline CDR1 and CDR2: SGHAT and FQDESV (reference sequence). There are 12 residues in the CDR3. V lost 5 bases and J lost 9, with 11 bases in between.